What follows is one T cell receptor (beta chain) and its context. Its matching antigen is unknown. Germline assignment: CDR1 LGHNA and CDR2 YNFKEQ. Deletions cut 0 bases from V and 2 bases from J, with 18 bases between. The CDR3 loop spans 18 amino acids. TCRdb recomputed calls from the 5' RACE reads with MiXCR, one row per CDR3 protein. The table shows approximately 410,000 distinct CDR3 sequences, with under 25% occurring only once. This entry comes from a study of T-cell memory formation after mild COVID-19. Overall study results and limits: There were some responding clones in pre-infection memory, which suggested that cross-reactive memory had joined.

Sequencing was carried out using PBMCs or a T cell subset sorted from them (not recorded which). This chain uses TRBV4-2 with TRBJ2-3, with D perhaps TRBD1 or TRBD2 (5 bases each). The receptor was isolated from an adult woman who had mild COVID-19 (a few samples of this study predate the infection). Cell type and time point are not known. The CDR3 protein is CASSQDRGYQGYTDTQYF. The CDR3 nucleotides read TGTGCCAGCAGCCAAGATCGGGGCTACCAAGGATACACAGATACGCAGTATTTT.